Below, 7 T cell receptor beta chains from the same sample are listed, as sequenced in a study of T cells after yellow fever vaccination. TCRdb re-called the 5' RACE reads with MiXCR, one entry per CDR3 protein. This table holds some 80,000 distinct CDR3 sequences, roughly 14% found once. The sample in question was CD8+ T cells not binding an NS4B(214-222) dextramer, sorted from PBMCs, obtained 21 days after the first yellow fever vaccination. These receptors all stem from a man younger than 35 who received the YFV17D yellow fever vaccine.

This sequence joins TRBV7-8 and TRBJ2-7, with D hard to call. The CDR3 totals 13 residues. Germline values: CDR1 SGHVS, CDR2 FQNEAQ. The germline V and J ends were trimmed by 5 bases and 1 base, with 9 bases remaining between them. CDR3 residues: CASSPRSSYEQYV. DNA of the CDR3: TGTGCCAGCAGCCCCCGGTCATCCTACGAGCAGTACGTC.

V and J are TRBV13 and TRBJ2-3, with TRBD2 identical over 9 bases. This CDR3 is 14 amino acids long. The V gene end was trimmed by 3 bases and the J gene end by 4 bases; junction bases not matched to a gene: 2. Germline V gene lookup returns CDR1 PRHDT and CDR2 FYEKMQ (reference sequence). DNA for the CDR3: TGTGCCAGCAGCTTGTCTAGCGGGGCAGATACGCAGTATTTT. As protein: CASSLSSGADTQYF. Full variable domain (outside the CDR3, taken from reference TRBV13 and TRBJ2-3): AAGVIQSPRHLIKEKRETATLKCYPIPRHDTVYWYQQGPGQDPQFLISFYEKMQSDKGSIPDRFSAQQFSDYHSELNMSSLELGDSALYFCASSLSSGADTQYFGPGTRLTVL.

This clonotype has just a few counts. The chain links TRBV7-9 to TRBJ1-1; D is possibly TRBD1 (5 bases). V was trimmed by 1 base and J by 3 bases, leaving 15 bases between them. This CDR3 is 16 amino acids long. CDR1 and CDR2 (germline): SEHNR, FQNEAQ (reference sequence). Here the CDR3 DNA reads TGTGCCAGCAGCTTAGGGGGGGAGTCGTACGACACTGAAGCTTTCTTT. Protein sequence: CASSLGGESYDTEAFF.

This chain connects TRBV25-1 to TRBJ2-3; D could derive from TRBD1 or TRBD2 (5 bases each). Trimming stripped 7 bases from V and 5 bases from J, with 13 bases between. Germline V gene lookup returns CDR1 MGHDK and CDR2 SYGVNS. This CDR3 region has 13 residues. CDR3 region: CASTLGDGDTQYF. CDR3 DNA: TGTGCCAGCACGTTGGGGGATGGAGATACGCAGTATTTT.

The chain has TRBV18 and TRBJ2-4; D is unresolved. Germline V lookup: CDR1 KGHSH, CDR2 LQKENI. Deletions cut 0 bases from V and 5 bases from J, with 11 bases between. CDR3 length: 15 residues. The CDR3 protein is CASSPPEVSQNIQYF. In nucleotides, the CDR3 is TGTGCCAGCTCACCACCTGAGGTCAGTCAAAACATTCAGTACTTC. Full variable domain (remainder filled in from reference TRBV18 and TRBJ2-4): NAGVMQNPRHLVRRRGQEARLRCSPMKGHSHVYWYRQLPEEGLKFMVYLQKENIIDESGMPKERFSAEFPKEGPSILRIQQVVRGDSAAYFCASSPPEVSQNIQYFGAGTRLSVL.

The chain recombines TRBV29-1 with TRBJ1-2, with 9 bases lining up with TRBD1. Germline-derived CDR1 and CDR2 are SQVTM and ANQGSEA. Trimming took 6 bases from V and 4 from J; bases not matched to a gene: 6. The length of the CDR3 is 13 residues. The CDR3 DNA follows: TGCAGCGTGATGGGGACAGGGACCTATGGCTACACCTTC. Residues: CSVMGTGTYGYTF.

The table lists this clonotype with a few counts. The chain recombines TRBV10-3 with TRBJ2-7, with a weak D call TRBD2 (5 bases). CDR1 ENHRY and CDR2 SYGVKD come from the germline V gene. The CDR3 loop spans 13 amino acids. The germline V and J ends were trimmed by 4 bases and 3 bases, with 10 bases remaining between them. As DNA, the CDR3 is TGTGCCATCAGTGGCGAGGGATACTACGAGCAGTACTTC. It is translated as CAISGEGYYEQYF.